The T cell receptor beta chain under discussion was sequenced for a study of blood T cell repertoires in COVID-19. Study-wide context: The origin of the acute and convalescent COVID-19 samples was the United States, Italy and Spain. The analysed material was cDNA or gDNA that came from T cells, B-cell-depleted T cells, or PBMCs.

Seattle patients were enrolled while actively infected and followed longitudinally. Per the original methods: Cell counts per sample came from amplifying reference gene primers. Profiled with immunoSEQ multiplex PCR; TCRdb holds only in-frame clones, not every one. V, J and clone size reflect that table, while D and trimming were determined from the DNA. This table has approximately 110,000 clones, approximately 81% appearing once. The V and J ends lost 5 bases and 4 bases respectively, with 8 bases between them. The CDR3 consists of 12 residues. This clone appeared once. The chain has TRBV12-3 or TRBV12-4 and TRBJ1-2; D perhaps matches TRBD1 (5 bases). Sequencing was performed on peripheral blood. The TCR was taken from an elderly man with COVID-19, enrolled during active disease. The CDR3 here is CASSQGFYGYTF. The CDR3 nucleotides read TGTGCCAGCAGTCAGGGCTTCTATGGCTACACCTTC.